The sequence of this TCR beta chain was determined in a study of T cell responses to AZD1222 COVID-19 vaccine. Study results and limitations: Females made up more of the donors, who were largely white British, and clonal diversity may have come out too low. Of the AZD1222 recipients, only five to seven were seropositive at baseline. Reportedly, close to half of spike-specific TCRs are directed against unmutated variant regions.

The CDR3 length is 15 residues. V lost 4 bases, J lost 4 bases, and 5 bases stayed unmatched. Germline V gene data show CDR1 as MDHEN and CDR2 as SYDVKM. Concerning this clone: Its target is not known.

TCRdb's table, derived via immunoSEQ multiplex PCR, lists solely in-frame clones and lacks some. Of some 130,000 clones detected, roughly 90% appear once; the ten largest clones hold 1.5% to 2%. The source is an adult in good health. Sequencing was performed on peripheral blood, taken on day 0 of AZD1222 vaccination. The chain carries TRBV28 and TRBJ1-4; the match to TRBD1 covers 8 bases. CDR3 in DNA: TGTGCCAGCAGTTGGACAGGGTTCGGTAATGAAAAACTGTTTTTT. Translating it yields CASSWTGFGNEKLFF.